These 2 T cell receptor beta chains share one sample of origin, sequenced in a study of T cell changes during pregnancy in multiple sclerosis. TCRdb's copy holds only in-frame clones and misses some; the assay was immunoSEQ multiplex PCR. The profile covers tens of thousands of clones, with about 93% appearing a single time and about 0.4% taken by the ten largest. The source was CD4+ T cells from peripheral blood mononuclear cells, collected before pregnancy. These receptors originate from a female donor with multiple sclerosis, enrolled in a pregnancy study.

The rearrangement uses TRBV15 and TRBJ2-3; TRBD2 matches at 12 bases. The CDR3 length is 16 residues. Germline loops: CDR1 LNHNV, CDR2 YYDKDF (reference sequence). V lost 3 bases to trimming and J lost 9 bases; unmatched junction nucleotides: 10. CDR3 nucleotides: TGTGCCACCAGCAGTACCCGGACTAGCGGGGTGCACACGCAGTATTTT. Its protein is CATSSTRTSGVHTQYF.

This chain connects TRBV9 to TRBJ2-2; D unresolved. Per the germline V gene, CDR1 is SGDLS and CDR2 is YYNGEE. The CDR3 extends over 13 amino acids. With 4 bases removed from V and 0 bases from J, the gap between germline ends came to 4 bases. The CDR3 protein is CASSPSNTGELFF. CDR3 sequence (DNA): TGTGCCAGCAGCCCCTCGAACACCGGGGAGCTGTTTTTT.